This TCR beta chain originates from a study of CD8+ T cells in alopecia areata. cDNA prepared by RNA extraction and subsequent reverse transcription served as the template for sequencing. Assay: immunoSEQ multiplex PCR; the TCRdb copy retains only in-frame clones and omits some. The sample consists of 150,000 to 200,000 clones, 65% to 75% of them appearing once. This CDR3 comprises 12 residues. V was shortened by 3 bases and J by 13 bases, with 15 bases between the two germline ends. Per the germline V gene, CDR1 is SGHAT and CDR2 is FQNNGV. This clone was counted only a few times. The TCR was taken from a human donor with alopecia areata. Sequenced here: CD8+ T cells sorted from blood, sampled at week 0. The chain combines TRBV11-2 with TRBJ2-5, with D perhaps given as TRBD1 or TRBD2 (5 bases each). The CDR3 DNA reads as TGTGCCAGCAGCTTGGGCCGGGACCAGTTGTACTTC. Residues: CASSLGRDQLYF.